This T cell receptor (beta chain) stems from a study of T cell responses to AZD1222 COVID-19 vaccine. Looking at the study overall: Both about-4-week and about-12-week second-dose recipients were combined. Findings of the study overall: Clonal diversity was possibly underestimated, and white British individuals and females predominated among donors. Increased Spike-specific TCR breadth and depth were observed after two AZD1222 doses. Only a handful of AZD1222 recipients, several in all, had baseline seropositivity.

This clone was seen a handful of times. As yet, its antigen is unknown. CDR1 and CDR2 from the germline V gene are SQVTM and ANQGSEA. Trimming cost V 4 bases and J 8 bases; bases outside gene matches: 14. This CDR3 has 16 residues. Clones were sequenced by immunoSEQ multiplex PCR, and TCRdb holds only the in-frame ones, with some missing. The sample holds 150,000 or so clones; approximately 90% are singletons and the top ten take 3% to 3.5%. The receptor comes from an adult in good health. The J gene is TRBJ1-2, the V gene TRBV29-1; 12 nucleotides align to TRBD1. Sequences were derived from peripheral blood, sampled on day 0 of AZD1222 vaccination. The CDR3 DNA reads TGCAGCGTTGTCCAAATATCGGGACAGGGGGCTCTGGGCTACACCTTC. Encoded protein: CSVVQISGQGALGYTF.